Listed below are T cell receptor beta chains from one sample, sequenced in a study of blood T cells in healthy people across ages. TCRdb independently ran MiXCR on the 5' RACE reads; one entry per CDR3 protein. The sample consists of 600,000 or so distinct CDR3 sequences, approximately 30% of them appearing once. The sample was blood. These receptors originate from a woman older than 75 in good health. Both conserved end residues are part of each CDR3. The listing skips clone size in some rows; elsewhere it reads once, few, many or a size class.

j_call,clone_size,v_call,cdr3_length,cdr3_aa
TRBJ2-7,many,TRBV10-3,11,CAISGSYEQYF
TRBJ2-5,few,TRBV19,13,CASRGPKDETQYF
TRBJ1-2,many,TRBV4-2,15,CASSQDRLANYGYTF
TRBJ1-1,-,TRBV5-1,15,CASSKTPDRGIEAFF
TRBJ1-2,many,TRBV20-1,14,CSARAFQDTMGYTF
TRBJ1-2,-,TRBV10-3,13,CAISGRDREGYTF
TRBJ2-1,many,TRBV20-1,17,CSAIFGFLLSSYNEQFF
TRBJ2-1,many,TRBV20-1,11,CSARERLEQFF
TRBJ2-1,many,TRBV3-1,13,CASSQEGVKEQFF
TRBJ1-2,-,TRBV7-2,14,CASSPDGSVYGYTF
TRBJ2-7,many,TRBV6-6,15,CASSYLGGGAHEQYF
TRBJ2-1,many,TRBV3-1,15,CASSPSGGNYNEQFF
TRBJ1-1,-,TRBV3-1,14,CASSQDARGTEAFF
TRBJ2-1,-,TRBV20-1,16,CSALPGGGRAYNEQFF
TRBJ1-5,few,TRBV6-5,14,CAGSYMGRNQPQHF
TRBJ2-5,-,TRBV5-1,14,CASSLVQAQETQYF
TRBJ2-3,-,TRBV20-1,14,CSAARREGRDTQYF
TRBJ2-7,-,TRBV20-1,13,CSARSIGVHEQYF
TRBJ2-1,many,TRBV6-2/TRBV6-3,16,CASSYLGQGRRNEQFF
TRBJ2-7,many,TRBV5-1,13,CASSLGLFYEQYF
TRBJ1-5,few,TRBV20-1,14,CSARGGMSNQPQHF
TRBJ1-2,many,TRBV7-2,13,CASTPDRSYGYTF
TRBJ1-4,-,TRBV6-1,16,CASSEAYGTTSEKLFF
TRBJ1-1,once,TRBV5-1,15,CASSLTVAQGSEAFF
TRBJ2-7,-,TRBV7-2,16,CASSSPSGRTSYEQYF
TRBJ1-2,-,TRBV5-6,15,CASTPDPLNNYGYTF
TRBJ2-5,many,TRBV20-1,14,CSFTPGDFQEAQYF
TRBJ2-3,many,TRBV15,14,CATSSRGLTDTQYF
TRBJ1-6,-,TRBV4-1,14,CASSLIRQNSLPHF
TRBJ2-1,-,TRBV6-1,12,CASSLRANEQFF
TRBJ1-5,-,TRBV28,14,CASRTTGESQPQHF
TRBJ2-3,many,TRBV7-9,13,CASSFGPADTQYF
TRBJ1-3,few,TRBV20-1,13,CSARDTGRNTIYF
TRBJ2-5,-,TRBV24-1,15,CATSVLAGGQETQYF
TRBJ2-3,many,TRBV12-3/TRBV12-4,15,CASSSTGTASHTQYF
TRBJ2-1,many,TRBV18,14,CASSQFKGSGEQFF
-,-,TRBV12-3/TRBV12-4,15,CASSSPRQGLSEQYF
TRBJ2-4,-,TRBV11-2,13,CASSLGRSYVQYF
TRBJ2-5,many,TRBV6-2/TRBV6-3,17,CASTPKGRGGAVETQYF
TRBJ2-5,many,TRBV9,15,CASSVGTGRQETQYF
TRBJ2-3,-,TRBV7-2,15,CASSLGVVQTDTQYF
TRBJ2-7,-,TRBV18,14,CASSTYGGSYEQYF
TRBJ1-4,many,TRBV29-1,10,CSVEIEKLFF